These 15 T cell receptor beta chains came from one sample sequenced in a study of T cell responses to AZD1222 COVID-19 vaccine. Here immunoSEQ multiplex PCR was the method, and the copy in TCRdb shows in-frame clones only, minus some. The data show approximately 49,000 clones, 70% to 85% seen once. Sample: peripheral blood, taken on day 0 of MenACWY control vaccination. The origin of the receptors is an adult in good health.

The rearrangement links TRBV14 to TRBJ2-1, with D unresolved. Germline V gene sequence: CDR1 SGHDN, CDR2 FVKESK. The CDR3 is made up of 12 amino acids. Trimming stripped 6 bases from V and 7 bases from J, with 10 bases between. The CDR3 DNA follows: TGTGCCAGCAGGGGGTGGGCGAATGAGCAGTTCTTC. It is translated as CASRGWANEQFF.

This clone was seen more than once but under ten times. The V call is TRBV19, the J call TRBJ2-5, with D possibly being TRBD1 or TRBD2 (10 bases each). V was trimmed by 3 bases and J by 4 bases, leaving 33 bases between them. Germline V gene sequence: CDR1 LNHDA, CDR2 SQIVND (reference sequence). The CDR3 consists of 21 residues. The DNA of the CDR3 is TGTGCCAGTAGTATCGACGGACAGGGGGGTCGGCTAGCGGGAGTGAGAGAGACCCAGTACTTC. Protein: CASSIDGQGGRLAGVRETQYF.

The chain has TRBV11-2 and TRBJ1-1, with a tentative D call TRBD1 (5 bases). V lost 3 bases, J lost 1 base, and 15 bases lay in between. The germline gives CDR1 SGHAT, CDR2 FQNNGV. The length of the CDR3 is 16 residues. In DNA, the CDR3 is TGTGCCAGCAGCTTCCGTGGGGGGAATTCGAACACTGAAGCTTTCTTT. Residues: CASSFRGGNSNTEAFF.

V is TRBV11-3 and J is TRBJ2-2, with 13 positions matching TRBD2. The length of the CDR3 is 19 residues. Germline lookup yields CDR1 SGHNT and CDR2 YENEEA. After removal of 5 bases from V and 6 bases from J, the junction contained 15 bases not matched to a gene. In DNA form, the CDR3 reads TGTGCCAGCAGCCAGGGACGGACTAGCGGGGGCCAAAGGGCCGGGGAGCTGTTTTTT. It codes for CASSQGRTSGGQRAGELFF.

This clone was seen more than once but under ten times. The J gene is TRBJ1-1, the V gene TRBV25-1, with D maybe TRBD1 (5 bases). The CDR3 contains 13 residues. V lost 5 bases and J 2 bases, leaving 9 bases between the germline ends. Germline CDR1 is MGHDK and CDR2 is SYGVNS. The CDR3 here is CASSQTENTEAFF. CDR3 nucleotide sequence: TGTGCCAGCAGTCAGACAGAAAACACTGAAGCTTTCTTT.

The chain couples TRBV11-3 to TRBJ2-1; D possibly uses TRBD1 or TRBD2 (5 bases each). Germline lookup yields CDR1 SGHNT and CDR2 YENEEA. The CDR3 covers 12 residues. V shed 5 bases and J shed 8 bases, with 10 bases lying between them. The CDR3 is CASSRRGDEQFF. CDR3 nucleotides: TGTGCCAGCAGCCGAAGAGGGGATGAGCAGTTCTTC.

This clone was observed a handful of times. V and J are TRBV19 and TRBJ1-5; D uncertain. The CDR3 is 15 amino acids. V was trimmed by 5 bases and J by 11 bases, leaving 22 bases between them. Germline V gene data show CDR1 as LNHDA and CDR2 as SQIVND (reference sequence). CDR3 region: CASSRGEELNVAQHF. In nucleotides, the CDR3 is TGTGCCAGTAGTCGAGGAGAGGAGCTGAATGTAGCCCAGCATTTT.

The chain carries TRBV19 and TRBJ1-5; D uncertain. The V end was cut by 5 bases, the J end by 5 bases, with 10 bases between. The V gene's germline CDR1 is LNHDA and CDR2 SQIVND (reference sequence). The CDR3 length is 13 residues. The CDR3 DNA is TGTGCCAGTAGTCCTTACAGTGATCAGCCCCAGCATTTT. This sequence encodes CASSPYSDQPQHF.

V gene TRBV9 combines with J gene TRBJ2-3; TRBD2 aligns across 11 bases. After removal of 0 bases from V and 3 bases from J, the junction contained 3 bases not matched to a gene. Germline CDR1 and CDR2: SGDLS and YYNGEE. The CDR3 is 16 amino acids. This CDR3 is CASSVGSGRGTDTQYF. CDR3 nucleotides: TGTGCCAGCAGCGTAGGTAGCGGGAGGGGTACAGATACGCAGTATTTT.

The chain has TRBV11-3 and TRBJ1-4, with D maybe TRBD1 (5 bases). V gave up 3 bases and J gave up 3 bases, with 14 bases separating them. Germline-derived CDR1 and CDR2 are SGHNT and YENEEA. This CDR3 spans 16 amino acids. CDR3 bases: TGTGCCAGCAGCTTCCTGCCCGGGGCGCCTAATGAAAAACTGTTTTTT. Its protein is CASSFLPGAPNEKLFF.

CDR3 sequence (DNA): TGCGCCAGCAGCTTACAGTTTCGGGGGGGAACAGATACGCAGTATTTT. It is translated as CASSLQFRGGTDTQYF. The rearrangement links TRBV5-1 to TRBJ2-3; the match to TRBD2 covers 8 bases. After removal of 2 bases from V and 3 bases from J, the junction contained 8 bases not matched to a gene. This CDR3 has 16 amino acids. The germline CDR1 and CDR2 sequences are SGHRS and YFSETQ.

The rearrangement uses TRBV11-2 and TRBJ2-5; tentative D call: TRBD2 (6 bases). The CDR3 runs to 12 residues. From germline, CDR1 is SGHAT and CDR2 FQNNGV. The V and J ends lost 3 bases and 10 bases respectively, with 12 bases between them. The chain's CDR3 is CASSLTMDYQYF. The CDR3, as DNA: TGTGCCAGCAGCTTGACTATGGACTACCAGTACTTC.

This clone showed up just once. CDR3 amino acids: CASRAQGYTEAFF. CDR3 in DNA: TGTGCCAGCAGGGCACAGGGATACACTGAAGCTTTCTTT. This rearrangement joins TRBV27 to TRBJ1-1; a possible D gene is TRBD1 (6 bases). Trimming shortened V by 6 bases and J by 3 bases, and 11 bases separated the two germline ends. Per the germline V gene, CDR1 is MNHEY and CDR2 is SMNVEV (reference sequence). The CDR3 is 13 residues long.

This clone was seen a single time. V and J are TRBV30 and TRBJ1-2; the D gene is possibly TRBD1 (6 bases). V was trimmed by 4 bases and J by 7 bases, leaving 16 bases between them. This CDR3 is 13 amino acids long. Germline V CDR1 and CDR2: GTSNPN, SVGIG (reference sequence). Here the CDR3 reads CAWTTQGYSGYTF. As DNA, the CDR3 is TGTGCCTGGACTACACAGGGATATTCTGGCTACACCTTC.

The CDR3 loop reads CSVEEVRTGRSSGNTIYF. Here the CDR3 DNA reads TGCAGCGTTGAAGAGGTCCGAACGGGGAGAAGCTCTGGAAACACCATATATTTT. V usage is TRBV29-1 and J usage is TRBJ1-3, with no clear D. V was pared by 0 bases and J by 0 bases, with 18 bases between. Per germline, CDR1 SQVTM and CDR2 ANQGSEA. The CDR3 spans 18 residues. The full variable domain, in which reference TRBV29-1 and TRBJ1-3 provide the parts outside the CDR3, is SAVISQKPSRDICQRGTSLTIQCQVDSQVTMMFWYRQQPGQSLTLIATANQGSEATYESGFVIDKFPISRPNLTFSTLTVSNMSPEDSSIYLCSVEEVRTGRSSGNTIYFGEGSWLTVV.